Listed below are T cell receptor beta chains from one sample, sequenced in a study of Graves' ophthalmopathy and Graves' hyperthyroidism. One entry per CDR3 protein, called by TCRdb with MiXCR from the multiplex PCR reads. The sample shows about 380,000 distinct CDR3 sequences, 15% of them seen only once. The specimen sequenced was peripheral blood. The receptors were gathered from a woman aged 18-29 years with stable Graves' hyperthyroidism. Both conserved end residues are part of each CDR3. Each record gives: clone size, V gene, J gene, D gene, CDR3 protein, CDR3 DNA. A D gene is named only where the DNA matches it firmly. Clone size is shown for a subset of rows, as once, few, many or a class of expanded clone.

>many|TRBV7-9|TRBJ1-1|NA
CASSTQENTEAFF
TGTGCCAGCAGCACTCAGGAAAACACTGAAGCTTTCTTT
>many|TRBV6-2/TRBV6-3|TRBJ1-2|NA
CASSFPRAGDYGYTF
TGTGCCAGCAGCTTCCCTAGGGCAGGCGACTATGGCTACACCTTC
>few|TRBV5-5|TRBJ2-2|NA
CASSPPGGDTGELFF
TGTGCCAGCAGCCCTCCGGGGGGCGACACCGGGGAGCTGTTTTTT
>few|TRBV28|TRBJ2-5|TRBD1
CASSLPTGGRETQYF
TGTGCCAGCAGTTTACCGACAGGGGGTAGAGAGACCCAGTACTTC
>many|TRBV12-3/TRBV12-4|TRBJ2-7|TRBD1
CASTFRDSGYEQYF
TGTGCCAGCACCTTCCGGGACAGCGGTTACGAGCAGTACTTC
>many|TRBV12-3/TRBV12-4|TRBJ1-2|TRBD1
CASSLMGQNYGYTF
TGTGCCAGCAGTCTAATGGGACAGAACTATGGCTACACCTTC
>NA|TRBV19|TRBJ1-2|NA
CASSRAGVENGYTF
TGTGCCAGTAGTAGGGCCGGGGTTGAGAATGGCTACACCTTC
>NA|TRBV20-1|TRBJ1-5|TRBD1
CSARAGTGGIQPQHF
TGCAGTGCTAGAGCCGGGACAGGGGGTATACAGCCCCAGCATTTT
>few|TRBV6-1|TRBJ2-7|NA
CASSERDGPYEQYF
TGTGCCAGCAGTGAAAGGGACGGTCCCTACGAGCAGTACTTC
>many|TRBV15|TRBJ1-1|NA
CATSRMGTEAFF
TGTGCCACCAGCAGAATGGGGACTGAAGCTTTCTTT
>many|TRBV6-1|TRBJ2-5|NA
CASTHDWGKETQYF
TGTGCCAGCACCCATGACTGGGGGAAAGAGACCCAGTACTTC
>few|TRBV20-1|TRBJ2-4|NA
CSGQLAKNIQYF
TGCAGTGGCCAACTAGCCAAAAACATTCAGTACTTC
>many|TRBV20-1|TRBJ1-6|NA
CSARGGAGRAPNSPLHF
TGCAGTGCTAGAGGTGGTGCCGGGCGGGCGCCCAATTCACCCCTCCACTTT
>many|TRBV11-3|TRBJ2-5|NA
CASSEFNRAQQETQYF
TGTGCCAGCAGCGAATTCAATCGGGCACAGCAAGAGACCCAGTACTTC
>many|TRBV5-1|TRBJ1-2|TRBD1
CASSSDRGNYGYTF
TGCGCCAGCAGCTCCGACAGGGGCAACTATGGCTACACCTTC
>many|TRBV27|TRBJ1-2|TRBD1
CASSALGQGFGYTF
TGTGCCAGCAGCGCTTTGGGACAGGGTTTTGGCTACACCTTC
>NA|TRBV29-1|TRBJ1-2|NA
CSGRQEVWGLNYGFTF
TGCAGCGGGAGACAGGAAGTATGGGGACTTAACTATGGCTTCACCTTC
>many|TRBV12-3/TRBV12-4|TRBJ1-2|NA
CASSLHTRGGYTF
TGTGCCAGCAGTTTACACACACGGGGTGGCTACACCTTC
>many|TRBV2|TRBJ2-7|NA
CASSEGFYEQYF
TGTGCCAGCAGTGAGGGATTCTACGAGCAGTACTTC
>many|TRBV18|TRBJ2-5|TRBD1
CASSPKTGVAETQYF
TGTGCCAGCTCACCGAAAACAGGGGTAGCGGAGACCCAGTACTTC
>many|TRBV6-1|TRBJ1-1|NA
CASSEVYRAMNTEAFF
TGTGCCAGCAGTGAAGTTTACAGGGCCATGAACACTGAAGCTTTCTTT
>NA|TRBV20-1|TRBJ2-7|NA
CSARDQPVSYEQYF
TGCAGTGCTAGAGATCAACCGGTCTCCTACGAGCAGTACTTC
>many|TRBV10-3|TRBJ2-7|TRBD1
CAISQDRGNEQYF
TGTGCCATCAGTCAGGACAGGGGAAACGAGCAGTACTTC
>many|TRBV12-3/TRBV12-4|TRBJ2-7|NA
CASSSTGLNYEQYF
TGTGCCAGCAGTTCAACAGGGTTGAACTACGAGCAGTACTTC
>few|TRBV5-4|TRBJ1-1|TRBD1
CASSSFTGTGLVYTEAFF
TGTGCCAGCAGCTCCTTCACCGGGACAGGACTGGTTTACACTGAAGCTTTCTTT
>few|TRBV20-1|TRBJ2-7|TRBD2
CSADRGEPYEQYF
TGCAGTGCTGACCGGGGGGAACCCTACGAGCAGTACTTC
>many|TRBV2|TRBJ2-4|NA
CASKSLTAVRNIQYF
TGTGCCAGCAAATCCCTGACCGCGGTAAGGAACATTCAGTACTTC
>many|TRBV6-2/TRBV6-3|TRBJ1-6|NA
CASSYEAYNSPLHF
TGTGCCAGCAGTTACGAGGCCTATAATTCACCCCTCCACTTT
>many|TRBV13|TRBJ1-1|NA
CQTSPNTEAFF
TGTCAGACCAGTCCGAACACTGAAGCTTTCTTT
>few|TRBV7-9|TRBJ1-1|NA
CASSINGGTEAFF
TGTGCCAGCAGTATAAATGGGGGCACTGAAGCTTTCTTT